The clone carrying this T cell receptor (beta chain) was detected only a few times. The data were taken from a study of blood T cells in healthy people across ages. The CDR3 spans 15 residues. V was clipped by 3 bases and J by 7 bases, with 17 bases between them. Next came a second PCR, run for about 6 to 11 cycles, which used a sample-barcoded 5' primer along with a J-beta primer mix. TCRdb reprocessed the 5' RACE reads with MiXCR, giving one entry per CDR3 protein. The sample carries about 1,400,000 distinct CDR3 sequences, approximately 38% recorded once. The clonotype was recovered from a woman aged 18 to 35 in good health. The material sequenced was blood. The V and J genes are TRBV12-3 or TRBV12-4 and TRBJ2-3, with D perhaps matching TRBD1 or TRBD2 (5 bases each). The DNA for the CDR3 is TGTGCCAGCAGTTTCAAAGGGGTCGGGGCCTATACGCAGTATTTT. This sequence encodes CASSFKGVGAYTQYF.